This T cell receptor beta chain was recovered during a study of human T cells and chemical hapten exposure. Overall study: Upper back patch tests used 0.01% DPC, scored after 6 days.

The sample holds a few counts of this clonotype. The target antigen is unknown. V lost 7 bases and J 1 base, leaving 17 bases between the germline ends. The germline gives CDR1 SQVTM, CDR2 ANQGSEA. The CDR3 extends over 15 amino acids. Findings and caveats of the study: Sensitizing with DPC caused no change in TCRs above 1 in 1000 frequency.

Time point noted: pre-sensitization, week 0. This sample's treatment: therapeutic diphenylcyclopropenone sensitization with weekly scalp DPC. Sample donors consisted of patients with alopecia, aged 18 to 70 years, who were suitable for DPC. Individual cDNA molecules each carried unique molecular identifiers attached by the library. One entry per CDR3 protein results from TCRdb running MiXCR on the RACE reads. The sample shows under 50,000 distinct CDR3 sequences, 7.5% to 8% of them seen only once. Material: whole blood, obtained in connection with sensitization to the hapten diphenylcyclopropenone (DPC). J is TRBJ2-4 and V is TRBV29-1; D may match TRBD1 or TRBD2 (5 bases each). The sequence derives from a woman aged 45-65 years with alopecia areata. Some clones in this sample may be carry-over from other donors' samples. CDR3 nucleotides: TGCAGCGCCACCGGGGCAGCCGTCGCCAAAAACATTCAGTACTTC. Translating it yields CSATGAAVAKNIQYF.